This TCR beta chain was recorded in a study of blood T cell repertoires in COVID-19. In the original analysis: Estimated nucleated cell counts came from reference gene primer amplification. This table comes from immunoSEQ multiplex PCR, and its TCRdb copy is limited to in-frame clones, with some not included. D and trimming come from the DNA, and the V and J calls and clone size come from that table. The sample holds approximately 280,000 clones, less than 85% seen once. The CDR3 loop spans 14 amino acids. Germline V gene sequence: CDR1 MNHEY, CDR2 SVGAGI. V shed 6 bases and J 5 bases; nucleotides not matched to a gene: 1. Only a few counts were recorded for this clone.

Material: peripheral blood. This TCR came from a human donor with COVID-19, enrolled during active disease. The donor label of this sample is uncertain. This sequence joins TRBV6-5 and TRBJ1-6, with 10 nucleotides matching TRBD1. CDR3 bases: TGTGCCAGCAGGGGACAGGGGCATAATTCACCCCTCCACTTT. Its translation is CASRGQGHNSPLHF.